This entry concerns a single TCR beta chain. These data are taken from a study of T-cell reconstitution after alpha-beta-depleted transplantation in children. Looked up from germline, CDR1 is DFQATT and CDR2 is SNEGSKA (reference sequence). The CDR3 has 16 amino acids. The V gene lost 3 bases and the J gene lost 1 base, with 18 bases spanning the gap. The TCRbeta library was prepared with unique molecular identifiers. A single record per CDR3 protein comes from TCRdb applying MiXCR to the PCR reads. The sample carries 450,000 to 600,000 distinct CDR3 sequences, 15% to 20% recorded once. The specimen comprised PBMCs from the stem cell graft donor, sampled from the stem cell graft. The rearrangement uses TRBV20-1 and TRBJ1-1, with D maybe TRBD1 (6 bases). The clonotype originates from a human donor who donated a stem cell graft to a child with acute lymphoblastic leukemia. Here the CDR3 reads CSARAPRGSWNTEAFF. The CDR3 DNA sequence: TGCAGTGCTAGGGCACCGAGGGGGAGTTGGAACACTGAAGCTTTCTTT.